The present TCR beta chain was sequenced within a study of blood T cell repertoires in COVID-19. Turning to the study itself: PBMCs, B-cell-depleted T cells, or T cells were the source of the cDNA or gDNA that made up the material.

In the original analysis: Amplification of reference gene primers was used by the study to estimate nucleated cell counts. Sequencing was performed with immunoSEQ multiplex PCR; in TCRdb, only in-frame clones are kept and a portion is missing. The V and J calls and clone size were taken over from that table, and D and trimming were inferred from the DNA. The data contain a few hundred thousand clones, approximately 88% of them singletons. This clone was detected once. Individuals drawn from around 25 US areas were about 18 to 100 years old. Participants' reported clinical history set cohort assignment. The clonotype originates from a middle-aged woman with acute COVID-19. The sample taken for sequencing was PBMCs or T cells enriched from blood (not recorded which).

This chain's CDR3 is CASSSPAYNEQFF. CDR3 DNA: TGTGCCAGCAGCTCCCCGGCCTACAATGAGCAGTTCTTC. The J gene is TRBJ2-1, the V gene TRBV5-4; D gene unclear. Trimming removed 3 bases at V and 2 bases at J, with 6 bases between. The CDR3 totals 13 residues. The germline V gene has CDR1 SGHNT and CDR2 YYREEE (reference sequence).